Sequencing of this T cell receptor beta chain was carried out in a study of circulating and synovial CD4+ cells in juvenile arthritis. Trimming shortened V by 7 bases and J by 0 bases, and 12 bases separated the two germline ends. This CDR3 comprises 14 residues. Germline CDR1 is SEHNR and CDR2 is FQNEAQ (reference sequence). Sequencing was performed with immunoSEQ multiplex PCR; in TCRdb, only in-frame clones are kept and a portion is missing. The sample comprises about 36,000 clones, about 94% of which are singletons, and around 0.66% rests with the top ten. Sequencing was carried out using CD4+ T cells from blood. The receptor was derived from a human donor with juvenile idiopathic arthritis. The V and J genes are TRBV7-9 and TRBJ2-5, with D uncertain. CDR3 protein: CASTVGEYQETQYF. DNA for the CDR3: TGTGCCAGCACCGTCGGAGAGTACCAAGAGACCCAGTACTTC.